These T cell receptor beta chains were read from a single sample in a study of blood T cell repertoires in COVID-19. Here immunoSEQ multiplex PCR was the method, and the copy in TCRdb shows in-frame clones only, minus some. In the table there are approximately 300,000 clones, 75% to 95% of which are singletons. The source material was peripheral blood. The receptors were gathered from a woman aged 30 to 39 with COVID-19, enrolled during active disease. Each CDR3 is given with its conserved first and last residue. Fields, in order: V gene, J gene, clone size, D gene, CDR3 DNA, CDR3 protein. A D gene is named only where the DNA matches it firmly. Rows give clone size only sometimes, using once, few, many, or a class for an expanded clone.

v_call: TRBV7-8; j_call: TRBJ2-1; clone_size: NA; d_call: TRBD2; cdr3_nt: TGTGCCAGCAGCTTAGTTGGGACTAGCTGGGACAATGAGCAGTTCTTC; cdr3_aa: CASSLVGTSWDNEQFF
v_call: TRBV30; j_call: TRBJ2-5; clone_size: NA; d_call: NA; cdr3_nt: TGTGCCTGGGGGTCCGAGATAGAGACCCAGTACTTC; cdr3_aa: CAWGSEIETQYF
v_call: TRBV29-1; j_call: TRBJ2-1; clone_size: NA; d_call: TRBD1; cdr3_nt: TGCAGCGTGGCCCGAGACAGGGGAGGAAATGAGCAGTTCTTC; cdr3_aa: CSVARDRGGNEQFF
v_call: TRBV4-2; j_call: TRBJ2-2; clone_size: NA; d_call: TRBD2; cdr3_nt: TGTGCCAGCAGCCAAGTGTCCCTAGCGGGAAACACCGGGGAGCTGTTTTTT; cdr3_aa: CASSQVSLAGNTGELFF
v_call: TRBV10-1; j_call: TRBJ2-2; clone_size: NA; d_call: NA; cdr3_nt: TGCGCCAGCAGTGAAATAGCGGAGAACACCGGGGAGCTGTTTTTT; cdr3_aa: CASSEIAENTGELFF
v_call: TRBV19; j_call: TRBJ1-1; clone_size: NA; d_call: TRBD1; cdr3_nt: TGTGCCAGTACGGACAGGGGGACTGAAGCTTTCTTT; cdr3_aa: CASTDRGTEAFF
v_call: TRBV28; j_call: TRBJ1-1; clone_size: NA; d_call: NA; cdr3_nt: TGTGCCAGCAGTACAGGGATGCGGAACACTGAAGCTTTCTTT; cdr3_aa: CASSTGMRNTEAFF
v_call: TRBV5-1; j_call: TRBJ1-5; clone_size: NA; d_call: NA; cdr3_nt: TGCGCCAGCAGCGGGGGGGCGCGAAGCAATCAGCCCCAGCATTTT; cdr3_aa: CASSGGARSNQPQHF
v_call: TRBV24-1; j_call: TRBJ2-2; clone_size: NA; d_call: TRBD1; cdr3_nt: TGTGCCACCAGTGATTCACAGGGGACCGGGGAGCTGTTTTTT; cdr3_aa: CATSDSQGTGELFF
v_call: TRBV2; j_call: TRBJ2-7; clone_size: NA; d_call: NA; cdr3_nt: TGTGCCAGCGGCGGTTCCTACGAGCAGTACTTC; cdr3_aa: CASGGSYEQYF
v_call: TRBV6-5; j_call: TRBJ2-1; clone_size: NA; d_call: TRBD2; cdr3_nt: TGTGCCAGCAGTTACAAGGGACTAGCGAATGAGCAGTTCTTC; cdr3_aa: CASSYKGLANEQFF
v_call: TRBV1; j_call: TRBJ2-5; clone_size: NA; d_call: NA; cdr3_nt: TGCACCAGCACCGGGACTAGCAATAATGAGACCCAGTACTTC; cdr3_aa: CTSTGTSNNETQYF
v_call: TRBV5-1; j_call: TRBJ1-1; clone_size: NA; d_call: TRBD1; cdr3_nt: TGCGCCAGCAGCTTGCCGGGACAGGGAAACACTGAAGCTTTCTTT; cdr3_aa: CASSLPGQGNTEAFF
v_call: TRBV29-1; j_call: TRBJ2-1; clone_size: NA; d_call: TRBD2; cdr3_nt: TGCAGCGTACTAGCGGGAGGGACCAATGAGCAGTTCTTC; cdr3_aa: CSVLAGGTNEQFF
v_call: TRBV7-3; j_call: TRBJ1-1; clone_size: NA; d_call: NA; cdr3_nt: TGTGCCAGCAGCTTAACGCGGAGGGAGTACACTGAAGCTTTCTTT; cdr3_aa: CASSLTRREYTEAFF
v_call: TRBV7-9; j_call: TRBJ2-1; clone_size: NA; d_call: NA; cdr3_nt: TGTGCCAGCAGCTTGGGAGGCTATGAGCAGTTCTTC; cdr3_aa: CASSLGGYEQFF
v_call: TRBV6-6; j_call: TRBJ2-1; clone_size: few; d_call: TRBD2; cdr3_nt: TGTGCCAGCAGACCCGGGGCGGGAGTAGTTGAGCAGTTCTTC; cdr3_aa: CASRPGAGVVEQFF
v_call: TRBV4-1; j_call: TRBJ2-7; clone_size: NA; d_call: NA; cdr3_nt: TGCGCCAGCAGCCAAGAACCTAGCGTGGGATACGAGCAGTACTTC; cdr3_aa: CASSQEPSVGYEQYF
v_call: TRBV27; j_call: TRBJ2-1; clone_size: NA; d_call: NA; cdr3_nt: TGTGCCAGCAGCCTGACAGACGCCTACAATGAGCAGTTCTTC; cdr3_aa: CASSLTDAYNEQFF
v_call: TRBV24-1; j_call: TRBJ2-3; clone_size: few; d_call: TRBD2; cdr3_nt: TGTGCCGCGGAGGGGACTAGCGGGGATGATACGCAGTATTTT; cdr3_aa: CAAEGTSGDDTQYF
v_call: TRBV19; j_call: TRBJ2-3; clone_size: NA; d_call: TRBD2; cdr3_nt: TGTGCCACGGGGGGAGTAGCGGGATCCACAGATACGCAGTATTTT; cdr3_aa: CATGGVAGSTDTQYF
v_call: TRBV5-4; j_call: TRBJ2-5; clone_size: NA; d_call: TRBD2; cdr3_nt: TGTGCCAGCAGCCTAAGAGCGGGAGGCGGAGAGACCCAGTACTTC; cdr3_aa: CASSLRAGGGETQYF
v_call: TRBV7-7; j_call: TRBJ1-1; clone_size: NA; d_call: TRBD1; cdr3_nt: TGTGCTAGCAGCTTGAGAGGACAGGTATTGACTGAAGCTTTCTTT; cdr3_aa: CASSLRGQVLTEAFF
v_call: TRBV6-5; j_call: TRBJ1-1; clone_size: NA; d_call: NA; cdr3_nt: TGTGCCAGCACTCGGGGGGGGACTGAAGCTTTCTTT; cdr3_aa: CASTRGGTEAFF
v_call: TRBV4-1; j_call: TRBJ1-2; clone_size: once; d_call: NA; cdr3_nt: TGCGCCAGCAGGTCCGTCGCACCTAACAACTATGGCTACACCTTC; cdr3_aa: CASRSVAPNNYGYTF
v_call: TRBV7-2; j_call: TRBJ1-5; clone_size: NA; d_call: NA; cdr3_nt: TGTGCCAGCACCCTAGGAGGTTTGGGCAATCAGCCCCAGCATTTT; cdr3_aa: CASTLGGLGNQPQHF
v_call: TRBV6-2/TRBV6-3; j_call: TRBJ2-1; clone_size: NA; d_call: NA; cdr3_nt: TGTGCCAGCAGTTACCGTATTCGGGGTGAGCAGTTCTTC; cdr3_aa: CASSYRIRGEQFF